These 17 T cell receptor beta chains were sequenced from one sample in a study of shared clonotypes between healthy human individuals. This table comes from immunoSEQ multiplex PCR, and its TCRdb copy is limited to in-frame clones, with some not included. This sample has some 2,000,000 clones, with 95% found just once. The sequenced sample consisted of naive CD4+ T cells sorted from blood. Noted subset: CD45RA+ positively selected. The receptors stem from a man between 18 and 29 years old in good health.

The J gene is TRBJ1-1, the V gene TRBV7-6; unclear D gene. Germline assignment: CDR1 SGHVS and CDR2 FNYEAQ. Trimming left V 4 bases short and J 3 bases short, with 15 bases between. The CDR3 sequence is 15 residues long. The CDR3 loop reads CASSSSSSGHTEAFF. In DNA form, the CDR3 reads TGTGCCAGCAGCTCCTCTTCATCGGGTCACACTGAAGCTTTCTTT.

This clone has only one observation. Other DNA sequences in the sample encode the same CDR3. J is TRBJ1-2 and V is TRBV19; 11 bases map to TRBD1. The CDR3 length is 14 residues. Looked up from germline, CDR1 is LNHDA and CDR2 is SQIVND (reference sequence). Germline trimming cut 5 bases from V and 4 bases from J; bases unmatched to any gene: 3. For the CDR3, the DNA is TGTGCCAGTAGTCCCGGACAGGGGGCCTATGGCTACACCTTC. This encodes CASSPGQGAYGYTF.

The chain joins TRBV7-2 to TRBJ2-1; TRBD1 might be the D (6 bases). This CDR3 spans 15 amino acids. V lost 5 bases and J 2 bases, leaving 13 bases between the germline ends. Looked up from germline, CDR1 is SGHTA and CDR2 is FQGNSA. CDR3: CASSQGQTTYNEQFF. Here the CDR3 DNA reads TGTGCCAGCAGCCAAGGACAGACAACCTACAATGAGCAGTTCTTC.

On this clone itself: The same CDR3 can be traced to other DNA sequences in this sample. CDR3 sequence reads: CASSVRLAGGTDTQYF. The CDR3 DNA follows: TGTGCCAGCAGCGTCAGACTAGCGGGGGGCACAGATACGCAGTATTTT. This chain connects TRBV7-2 to TRBJ2-3, with 12 bases fitting TRBD2. Trimming at V came to 5 bases and at J to 1 base, leaving 4 bases not matched to a gene. Germline lookup yields CDR1 SGHTA and CDR2 FQGNSA. The CDR3 extends over 16 amino acids. Complete variable domain (other parts from reference TRBV7-2 and TRBJ2-3): GAGVSQSPSNKVTEKGKDVELRCDPISGHTALYWYRQSLGQGLEFLIYFQGNSAPDKSGLPSDRFSAERTGGSVSTLTIQRTQQEDSAVYLCASSVRLAGGTDTQYFGPGTRLTVL.

The chain has TRBV2 and TRBJ2-7; D call uncertain. This CDR3 has 13 amino acids. CDR1 is SNHLY, CDR2 FYNNEI, per germline. Trimming left V 4 bases short and J 2 bases short, with 9 bases between. The CDR3 DNA sequence: TGTGCCAGCAGTGTTGGCCGAGCCTACGAGCAGTACTTC. Translating gives CASSVGRAYEQYF.

V and J are TRBV6-6 and TRBJ2-3; D gene ambiguous. The germline V and J ends were trimmed by 4 bases and 2 bases, with 10 bases remaining between them. Germline CDR1 MNHNY, CDR2 SVGAGI (reference sequence). The CDR3 is 14 amino acids. CDR3 sequence: CASSSWLFTDTQYF. The DNA of the CDR3 is TGTGCCAGCAGTTCCTGGCTTTTCACAGATACGCAGTATTTT.

The CDR3, as DNA: TGTGCCAGCAGCCAAGTCAACCTCGCGGGGGCCTACGAGCAGTACTTC. It is translated as CASSQVNLAGAYEQYF. The rearrangement joins TRBV4-2 to TRBJ2-7; 7 bases agree with TRBD2. Germline V CDR1 and CDR2: LGHNA, YNFKEQ. This CDR3 has 16 residues. J lost 2 bases, V lost 1 base, and 8 bases had no gene match.

J is TRBJ2-5 and V is TRBV7-2; 14 bases map to TRBD2. The CDR3 is made up of 19 amino acids. The V gene end was trimmed by 5 bases and the J gene end by 3 bases; junction bases not matched to a gene: 14. In germline, CDR1 is SGHTA, CDR2 FQGNSA. DNA of the CDR3: TGTGCCAGCAGCCAACGCGGGACTAGCGGGAGAACTATCAAAGAGACCCAGTACTTC. It specifies CASSQRGTSGRTIKETQYF.

The V and J genes are TRBV19 and TRBJ2-1, with no clear D. The CDR3 is 12 amino acids. V lost 8 bases and J lost 5, with 10 bases in between. Germline V CDR1 and CDR2: LNHDA, SQIVND (reference sequence). The CDR3 coding sequence is TGTGCCAGTCAGCGAGGCAACAATGAGCAGTTCTTC. Protein: CASQRGNNEQFF.

The chain carries TRBV7-9 and TRBJ2-3; a possible D gene is TRBD2 (5 bases). Germline loops: CDR1 SEHNR, CDR2 FQNEAQ (reference sequence). This CDR3 region has 14 residues. V dropped 1 base and J dropped 2 bases, with 7 bases sitting between them. The CDR3 protein is CASSLDDYTDTQYF. In DNA form, the CDR3 reads TGTGCCAGCAGCTTAGATGACTACACAGATACGCAGTATTTT.

This clone was seen once. V usage is TRBV9 and J usage is TRBJ2-7, with D possibly TRBD2 on 5 matching bases. CDR3 length: 13 amino acids. Deletions cut 0 bases from V and 8 bases from J, with 12 bases between. The V gene's germline CDR1 is SGDLS and CDR2 YYNGEE. The chain's CDR3 is CASSVGNEGKQYF. The DNA for the CDR3 is TGTGCCAGCAGCGTAGGGAACGAGGGCAAGCAGTACTTC.

This rearrangement joins TRBV19 to TRBJ1-4; possibly TRBD1 for D (5 bases). The CDR3 runs 16 residues. The germline V gene encodes CDR1 LNHDA and CDR2 SQIVND (reference sequence). Trimming left V 4 bases short and J 8 bases short, with 20 bases between. CDR3 nucleotides: TGTGCCAGTAGTAAGGGACCCTCACCACGGTCCGAAAAACTGTTTTTT. It specifies CASSKGPSPRSEKLFF.

The rearrangement joins TRBV5-1 to TRBJ1-1; D call uncertain. Looked up from germline, CDR1 is SGHRS and CDR2 is YFSETQ. The CDR3 has 14 residues. V shed 2 bases and J shed 2 bases, with 10 bases lying between them. In DNA form, the CDR3 reads TGCGCCAGCAGCTTTATGGCACTCAACACTGAAGCTTTCTTT. Amino acid sequence: CASSFMALNTEAFF.

Concerning this clone: The same CDR3 can be traced to other DNA sequences in this sample. The chain couples TRBV6-1 to TRBJ1-2, with 7 bases identical to TRBD1. The CDR3 totals 14 residues. Germline CDR1 is MNHNS and CDR2 is SASEGT. V lost 1 base to trimming and J lost 5 bases; unmatched junction nucleotides: 4. CDR3: CASSEDPGGYGYTF. The CDR3 DNA sequence: TGTGCCAGCAGTGAAGACCCAGGGGGGTATGGCTACACCTTC.

This chain's CDR3 is CASSLTGSWETQYF. The DNA of the CDR3 is TGTGCCAGCAGCTTAACAGGGAGTTGGGAGACCCAGTACTTC. The rearrangement uses TRBV7-2 and TRBJ2-5; D perhaps matches TRBD1 (6 bases). Germline assignment: CDR1 SGHTA and CDR2 FQGNSA. V lost 2 bases and J 5 bases, leaving 12 bases between the germline ends. The CDR3 spans 14 residues.

This chain links TRBV6-5 with TRBJ2-3, with D hard to call. Germline CDR1 MNHEY, CDR2 SVGAGI. This CDR3 region has 15 residues. V lost 5 bases, J lost 1 base, and 13 bases lay in between. The chain's CDR3 is CASSPRIEGTDTQYF. The CDR3 coding sequence is TGTGCCAGCAGTCCCAGGATAGAAGGCACAGATACGCAGTATTTT.

The genes are TRBV6-5 and TRBJ2-1, with D perhaps matching TRBD1 or TRBD2 (5 bases each). Trimming took 6 bases from V and 8 from J, leaving 20 bases between them. Germline lookup yields CDR1 MNHEY and CDR2 SVGAGI. The CDR3 is made up of 15 amino acids. CDR3 protein: CASSRDLAGLYEQFF. In nucleotides, the CDR3 is TGTGCCAGCAGCAGGGACCTAGCCGGGTTATATGAGCAGTTCTTC.